This record covers a single T cell receptor beta chain. Germline CDR1 LGHNA, CDR2 YSLEER. This CDR3 is 18 amino acids long. With V trimmed by 1 base and J by 0 bases, 6 bases remained unmatched. The data originate from a study of cytomegalovirus exposure and HLA in healthy donors. Sequenced by immunoSEQ multiplex PCR; TCRdb stores in-frame clones only, minus some. The table includes about 98,000 clones, roughly nine tenths detected once. The TCR sequence derives from a man between 18 and 35 years old in good health and CMV-seropositive. The chain couples TRBV4-3 to TRBJ2-6, with TRBD1 matching over 7 bases. The sample consisted of PBMCs. CDR3 in DNA: TGCGCCAGCAGCCAAGTGGGGGACAGTTTCTCTGGGGCCAACGTCCTGACTTTC. Its translation is CASSQVGDSFSGANVLTF.